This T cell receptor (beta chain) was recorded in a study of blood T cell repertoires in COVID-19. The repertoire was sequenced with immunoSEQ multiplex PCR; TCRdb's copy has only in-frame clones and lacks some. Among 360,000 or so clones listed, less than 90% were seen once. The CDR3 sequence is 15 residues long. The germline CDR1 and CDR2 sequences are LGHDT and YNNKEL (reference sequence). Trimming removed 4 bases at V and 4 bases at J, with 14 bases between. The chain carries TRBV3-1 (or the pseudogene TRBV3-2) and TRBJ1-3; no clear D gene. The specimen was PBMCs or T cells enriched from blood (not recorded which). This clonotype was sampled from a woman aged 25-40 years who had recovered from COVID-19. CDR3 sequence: CASSLGLNPGNTIYF. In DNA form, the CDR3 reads TGTGCCAGCAGCCTCGGACTTAATCCGGGAAACACCATATATTTT.